This TCR beta chain was found in a study of blood T cell repertoires in COVID-19. Study-level information: The samples span acute and convalescent COVID-19 from the United States, Italy and Spain. The analysed material was cDNA or gDNA that came from T cells, B-cell-depleted T cells, or PBMCs.

Source study methods: Estimates of nucleated cell counts were drawn from the amplification of reference gene primers. The method was immunoSEQ multiplex PCR; TCRdb's version includes in-frame clones alone and lacks a portion of them. V, J and clone size reflect that table, while D and trimming were determined from the DNA. Found here are 250,000 to 350,000 clones, approximately 89% of them singletons; the top ten hold more than 6.5%. The CDR3 is 17 residues long. Unmatched junction bases numbered 12, after V lost 4 bases and J lost 3 bases. Germline V lookup: CDR1 SGHNT, CDR2 YYREEE (reference sequence).

The sequenced sample was peripheral blood. The V and J genes are TRBV5-4 and TRBJ2-5, with 10 bases identical to TRBD2. This receptor was taken from a woman aged 25 to 45 who had recovered from COVID-19. The CDR3 spells CASSAGLARNGKETQYF. The CDR3, as DNA: TGTGCCAGCAGCGCGGGACTAGCGCGGAATGGGAAAGAGACCCAGTACTTC.